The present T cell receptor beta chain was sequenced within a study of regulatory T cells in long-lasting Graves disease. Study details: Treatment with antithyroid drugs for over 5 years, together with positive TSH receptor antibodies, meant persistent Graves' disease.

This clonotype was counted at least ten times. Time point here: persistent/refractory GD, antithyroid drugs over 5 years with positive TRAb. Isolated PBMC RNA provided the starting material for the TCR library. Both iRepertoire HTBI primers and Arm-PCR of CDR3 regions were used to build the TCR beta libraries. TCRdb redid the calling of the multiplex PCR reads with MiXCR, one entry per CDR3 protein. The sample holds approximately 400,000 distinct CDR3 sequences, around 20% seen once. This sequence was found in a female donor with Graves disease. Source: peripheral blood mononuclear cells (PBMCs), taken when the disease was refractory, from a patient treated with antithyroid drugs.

CDR3 bases: TGTGCCAGCAGGAGCCGAGGACAGGGATTTTCACCCCTCCACTTT. Protein sequence: CASRSRGQGFSPLHF. The chain couples TRBV28 to TRBJ1-6; 8 nucleotides agree with TRBD1. With 6 bases clipped from V and 9 bases from J, the junction kept 10 bases outside the gene matches. The CDR3 loop spans 15 amino acids. CDR1 and CDR2 (germline): MDHEN, SYDVKM.